Listed here are 10 T cell receptor beta chains from one sample, sequenced in a study of shared clonotypes between healthy human individuals. Repertoires were generated with immunoSEQ multiplex PCR, while TCRdb's copy carries only in-frame clones and drops some. The sample yields 2 million to 2.5 million clones, less than 95% seen once. The sequenced sample consisted of naive CD4+ T cells from PBMCs. As to subset: CD45RA+ positively selected. The source is a young man in good health. Some clones in this sample may be carry-over from other donors' samples.

The chain couples TRBV28 to TRBJ2-5; tentative D call: TRBD1 (5 bases). The end of the DNA is better explained by TRBJ2-7, so the J call may be wrong. The CDR3 spans 14 residues. Per germline, CDR1 MDHEN and CDR2 SYDVKM. The CDR3 DNA sequence: TGTGCCAGCAGTATTTTGCAGGGATTGGGCGAGCAGTACTTC. Residues: CASSILQGLGEQYF.

The rearrangement links TRBV7-2 to TRBJ2-4, with 7 bases lining up with TRBD1. The germline V gene encodes CDR1 SGHTA and CDR2 FQGNSA. Trimming removed 5 bases from V and 6 bases from J; junction bases left unmatched: 10. This CDR3 comprises 15 residues. CDR3: CASSQSRTGLNIQYF. CDR3 in DNA: TGTGCCAGCAGCCAATCTCGGACAGGTTTAAACATTCAGTACTTC.

J is TRBJ1-5 and V is TRBV28, with D unresolved. The CDR3 is 16 amino acids. V was pared by 3 bases and J by 3 bases, with 15 bases between. Germline V gene sequence: CDR1 MDHEN, CDR2 SYDVKM. The CDR3 nucleotides read TGTGCCAGCAGTTTTACGGCCGACGGATTCAATCAGCCCCAGCATTTT. Amino acids: CASSFTADGFNQPQHF.

The CDR3 loop reads CASSTSSSTDTQYF. CDR3 coding DNA: TGTGCCAGCAGTACCTCAAGTAGCACAGATACGCAGTATTTT. The chain employs TRBV27 and TRBJ2-3, with unresolved D. Trimming cost V 5 bases and J 0 bases, with 9 bases left between them. Germline loops: CDR1 MNHEY, CDR2 SMNVEV (reference sequence). The CDR3 loop spans 14 amino acids.

The genes are TRBV19 and TRBJ2-7; D tentatively reads TRBD1 or TRBD2 (5 bases each). The V and J ends lost 3 bases and 4 bases respectively, with 13 bases between them. The CDR3 covers 14 residues. Germline CDR1 LNHDA, CDR2 SQIVND (reference sequence). For the CDR3, the DNA is TGTGCCAGTAGTATGGCCTGGGGGTGGTACGAGCAGTACTTC. Protein: CASSMAWGWYEQYF.

The CDR3 loop is CASRQRQGARNNEQFF. The CDR3 coding sequence is TGTGCCAGCAGACAGAGACAGGGGGCGAGGAACAATGAGCAGTTCTTC. This chain uses TRBV5-4 with TRBJ2-1, with 10 bases lining up with TRBD1. In germline, CDR1 is SGHNT, CDR2 YYREEE (reference sequence). The V gene end was trimmed by 5 bases and the J gene end by 5 bases; junction bases not matched to a gene: 10. This CDR3 comprises 16 residues. Combining the CDR3 with reference TRBV5-4 and TRBJ2-1 gives the whole variable domain ETGVTQSPTHLIKTRGQQVTLRCSSQSGHNTVSWYQQALGQGPQFIFQYYREEENGRGNFPPRFSGLQFPNYSSELNVNALELDDSALYLCASRQRQGARNNEQFFGPGTRLTVL.

The chain couples TRBV7-2 to TRBJ1-3; a weak D match, TRBD1 (5 bases). This CDR3 contains 15 residues. V was trimmed by 4 bases and J by 4 bases, leaving 14 bases between them. Germline V CDR1 and CDR2: SGHTA, FQGNSA. The CDR3 DNA is TGTGCCAGCAGCTCAGTCGGGGGGAGAGGAAACACCATATATTTT. This codes for CASSSVGGRGNTIYF.

This CDR3 is CASSLGQGDTQYF. CDR3 sequence (DNA): TGTGCCAGCAGCTTGGGACAGGGGGATACGCAGTATTTT. This chain uses TRBV11-3 with TRBJ2-3; TRBD1 aligns across 10 bases. Germline CDR1 and CDR2: SGHNT and YENEEA. V dropped 3 bases and J dropped 6; count of bases not matched to a gene: 0. This CDR3 comprises 13 residues. Drawing the rest from reference TRBV11-3 and TRBJ2-3, the complete variable domain is EAGVVQSPRYKIIEKKQPVAFWCNPISGHNTLYWYLQNLGQGPELLIRYENEEAVDDSQLPKDRFSAERLKGVDSTLKIQPAELGDSAVYLCASSLGQGDTQYFGPGTRLTVL.

The V gene is TRBV11-3, the J gene TRBJ2-7; TRBD1 agrees at 8 bases. CDR3 length: 15 residues. J lost 6 bases, V lost 5 bases, and 12 bases had no gene match. Germline lookup yields CDR1 SGHNT and CDR2 YENEEA. CDR3 in amino acids: CASSHGQGRRREQYF. The CDR3 DNA reads TGTGCCAGCAGCCACGGACAGGGAAGGAGGCGCGAGCAGTACTTC.

J is TRBJ1-4 and V is TRBV4-3; D gene ambiguous. This CDR3 is 19 amino acids long. Germline values: CDR1 LGHNA, CDR2 YSLEER. V lost 1 base and J lost 5, with 23 bases in between. The CDR3 protein is CASSQGFVRFPRVNEKLFF. DNA of the CDR3: TGCGCCAGCAGCCAAGGGTTTGTCAGGTTCCCCCGAGTGAATGAAAAACTGTTTTTT.